These T cell receptor beta chains were read from a single sample in a study of shared clonotypes between healthy human individuals. Method: immunoSEQ multiplex PCR; TCRdb's copy keeps in-frame clones and lacks some. The sample lists about 1.5 million clones; roughly 98% were seen once. Sequenced sample: naive CD4+ T cells sorted from blood. The receptors derive from a man aged 25 to 40 in good health. CDR3s include the opening cysteine and the closing phenylalanine or tryptophan.

j_call	v_call	cdr3_aa
TRBJ2-1	TRBV10-2	CASSETLGASGRVQFF
TRBJ2-2	TRBV5-1	CASSLAGTGHGELFF
TRBJ2-2	TRBV19	CASSIRGPSGELFF
TRBJ2-7	TRBV5-1	CASSPSGGHYEQYF
TRBJ2-7	TRBV2	CASKDRPYEQYF
TRBJ2-7	TRBV13	CASSSAAADRRNYDEQYF
TRBJ2-7	TRBV21-1	CASSQGGQFSSYEQYF
TRBJ1-3	TRBV4-1	CASSQGGQGRGNTIYF
TRBJ2-2	TRBV19	CASSTQDRANTGELFF
TRBJ2-1	TRBV9	CASSVAASGRNEQFF
TRBJ1-4	TRBV9	CASSVGPTNEKLFF
TRBJ2-3	TRBV21-1	CASRRWGGTDTQYF
TRBJ2-7	TRBV6-1	CASQAWEAGEQYF
TRBJ2-3	TRBV6-1	CASSEARAVISTDTQYF
TRBJ2-1	TRBV2	CASATDWSTHNEQFF
TRBJ2-5	TRBV10-3	CAITPDREGTQYF
TRBJ2-2	TRBV5-1	CASSRTDSTGELFF
TRBJ1-1	TRBV18	CASSEEGEAFF
TRBJ2-7	TRBV7-9	CASSLIPGPYEQYF
TRBJ1-2	TRBV18	CASSPPTGVGYGYTF
TRBJ2-2	TRBV30	CAWRSAGATGELFF
TRBJ1-3	TRBV2	CASSESNSGNTIYF